The 2 T cell receptor beta chains reported below all come from one sample, sequenced in a study of CD8 T cells in ankylosing spondylitis. Using its own MiXCR run on the 5' RACE reads, TCRdb lists one record per CDR3 protein. The table records about 360,000 distinct CDR3 sequences, roughly 20% of them present only once. Sequencing was carried out using blood, either unsorted or a sorted T cell fraction (not recorded which). These receptors originate from a male donor with ankylosing spondylitis or in good health (not recorded which).

The chain combines TRBV4-2 with TRBJ1-5; perhaps TRBD1 as D (5 bases). The CDR3 runs to 12 residues. V shed 3 bases and J shed 7 bases, with 7 bases lying between them. Per germline, CDR1 LGHNA and CDR2 YNFKEQ. The DNA for the CDR3 is TGTGCCAGCAGCCACGGGGGACAGCCCCAGCATTTT. Amino acids: CASSHGGQPQHF.

There are a few counts of this clonotype. The rearrangement links TRBV7-9 to TRBJ1-1; no clear D. The CDR3 totals 14 residues. The V end lost 5 bases, the J end lost 1 base, and 11 bases lay between the germline ends. Germline CDR1 is SEHNR and CDR2 is FQNEAQ (reference sequence). This CDR3 is CASSPLGKNTEAFF. CDR3 coding DNA: TGTGCCAGCAGCCCCCTCGGGAAGAACACTGAAGCTTTCTTT.